Given below is one T cell receptor beta chain in context. Its antigen is not identified. The sample comes from a study of OX40 agonist ivuxolimab in advanced cancers. Study context: Every 2 weeks, ivuxolimab was infused into the patients intravenously at between 0.01 and 10 mg/kg. Subjects had a mean age of roughly 60 years, with a range of roughly 20 to 80; more than 75% were male. Enrollees could have had prior anti-PD-1, anti-PD-L1 or anti-CTLA-4 therapy, which 35% to 40% had received.

Study-level points and caveats: Clonal expansion among partial responders at 0.1-3.0 mg/kg ranked near the lowest.

Sequencing used immunoSEQ multiplex PCR; TCRdb keeps in-frame clones, though not all of them. This table has 100,000 to 150,000 clones, 90% to 95% appearing once. This CDR3 is 15 amino acids long. V shed 0 bases and J shed 4 bases, with 12 bases lying between them. Germline CDR1 and CDR2: KGHSH and LQKENI. The chain combines TRBV18 with TRBJ1-1; tentative D call: TRBD1 (6 bases). Here the sequenced sample was CD4+ or CD8+ T cells sorted from blood, taken in a trial of the OX40 agonist ivuxolimab. The clonotype comes from an adult with an advanced solid tumor such as melanoma, head and neck, liver or kidney cancer. CDR3: CASSPPGGGPTEAFF. The CDR3 DNA reads as TGTGCCAGCTCACCACCTGGGGGGGGGCCCACTGAAGCTTTCTTT.